Reported below is one T cell receptor beta chain. Trimming took off 0 bases at V and 2 bases at J, with 9 bases between the two ends. Germline assignment: CDR1 SGHRS and CDR2 YFSETQ. CDR3 size: 14 residues. Molecular barcoding with unique molecular identifiers was used for the TCRbeta library. TCRdb processed the PCR reads anew with MiXCR; each CDR3 protein has one entry. The data hold around 250,000 distinct CDR3 sequences, with more than 8% observed a single time. The sample is drawn from a study of T-cell reconstitution after alpha-beta-depleted transplantation in children. Sequencing used PBMCs from the stem cell graft donor, obtained from the stem cell graft. The clonotype comes from a human donor who donated a stem cell graft to a child with SCID. This chain links TRBV5-1 with TRBJ2-7, with D perhaps matching TRBD1 (5 bases). CDR3 nucleotide sequence: TGCGCCAGCAGCTTGGCACAGGCAACCTACGAGCAGTACTTC. Translation: CASSLAQATYEQYF.